This T cell receptor (beta chain) was profiled in a study of a mutant IDH1 vaccine in newly diagnosed glioma. Across the whole study: Before enrollment, the patients had been treated with radiotherapy alone, temozolomide alone, or both together. Most of them had received both.

In regard to this clone: Its antigen remains unidentified.

Germline-derived CDR1 and CDR2 are MNHEY and SVGAGI. The CDR3 has 14 amino acids. Trimming shortened V by 6 bases and J by 1 base, and 7 bases separated the two germline ends. General observations from the study: Shifts in the top peripheral T cell clonotypes seemed unrelated to pseudoprogression.

Stated time point: baseline, week 1 (first vaccination visit). Described treatment: pre-vaccination baseline after standard-of-care therapy. TCRdb's copy holds only in-frame clones and misses some; the assay was immunoSEQ multiplex PCR. The sample records just under 95,000 clones, about 80% being singletons. The input for sequencing was PBMCs, taken from a glioma patient treated with radiotherapy, temozolomide or both. J is TRBJ2-6 and V is TRBV6-5, with D hard to call. This TCR was sampled from a man aged 40-49 years with glioma. CDR3 DNA sequence: TGTGCCAGCAGCACGACGTCTGGGGCCAACGTCCTGACTTTC. Its protein is CASSTTSGANVLTF.